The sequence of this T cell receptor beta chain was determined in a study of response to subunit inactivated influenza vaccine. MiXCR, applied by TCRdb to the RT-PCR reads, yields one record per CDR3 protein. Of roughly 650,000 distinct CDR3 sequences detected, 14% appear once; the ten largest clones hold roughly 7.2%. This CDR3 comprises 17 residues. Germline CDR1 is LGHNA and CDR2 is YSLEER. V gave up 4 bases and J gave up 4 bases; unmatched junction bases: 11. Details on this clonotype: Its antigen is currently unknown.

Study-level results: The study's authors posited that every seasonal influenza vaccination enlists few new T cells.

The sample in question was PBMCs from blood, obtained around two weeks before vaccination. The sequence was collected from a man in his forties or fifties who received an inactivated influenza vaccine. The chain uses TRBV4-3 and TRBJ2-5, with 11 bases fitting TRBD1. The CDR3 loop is CASSLTGQGALRETQYF. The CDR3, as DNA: TGCGCCAGCAGCCTCACTGGACAGGGGGCCCTCCGAGAGACCCAGTACTTC.